Sequencing of this TCR beta chain was carried out in a study of T-cell reconstitution after alpha-beta-depleted transplantation in children. This clonotype was recorded a few times. The TCRbeta library was prepared with unique molecular identifiers. TCRdb ran MiXCR on the PCR reads and lists one entry per CDR3 protein. The data hold around 410,000 distinct CDR3 sequences, with roughly 10% observed a single time. V lost 6 bases to trimming and J lost 0 bases, with 21 bases between them. The CDR3 is made up of 19 amino acids. Per germline, CDR1 MNHEY and CDR2 SVGEGT. This TCR derives from a human donor who donated a stem cell graft to a child with acute myeloid leukemia. The gene calls are TRBV6-2 or TRBV6-3 and TRBJ2-6, with a possible D match to TRBD1 (5 bases). Specimen: PBMCs from the stem cell graft donor, collected from the stem cell graft. CDR3 residues: CASRITTARLSSGANVLTF. Written as DNA, the CDR3 is TGTGCCAGCAGGATTACGACAGCGAGATTAAGCTCTGGGGCCAACGTCCTGACTTTC.